These 3 T cell receptor beta chains came from one sample sequenced in a study of regulatory T cells in long-lasting Graves disease. Library construction for TCR beta used iRepertoire HTBI primers and Arm-PCR of CDR3 regions. TCRdb passed the multiplex PCR reads through MiXCR, listing each CDR3 protein once. The data hold about 520,000 distinct CDR3 sequences, with around 13% observed a single time. This sample's time point: newly diagnosed GD, antithyroid drugs for less than 3 months. PBMC RNA served as the TCR library source. The same specimen was also included in a second study, on T cells in Graves' hyperthyroidism and ophthalmopathy.

Sequenced material: peripheral blood mononuclear cells (PBMCs), taken at new diagnosis, from a patient treated with antithyroid drugs. These receptors all stem from a young woman with Graves disease.

This clonotype was detected ten times or more. V gene TRBV14 combines with J gene TRBJ2-7; TRBD2 matches at 13 bases. J lost 2 bases, V lost 5 bases, and 3 bases had no gene match. CDR3 length: 15 amino acids. Germline CDR1 reads SGHDN; CDR2 reads FVKESK. CDR3: CASSKLAGGTYEQYF. CDR3 in DNA: TGTGCCAGCAGCAAACTAGCGGGAGGGACCTACGAGCAGTACTTC.

This clonotype showed up many times. The rearrangement uses TRBV28 and TRBJ1-1; perhaps TRBD1 as D (6 bases). V was trimmed by 6 bases and J by 7 bases, leaving 12 bases between them. This CDR3 region has 12 residues. The germline CDR1 and CDR2 sequences are MDHEN and SYDVKM. The CDR3 sequence: CASSGQSNEAFF. Here the CDR3 DNA reads TGTGCCAGCAGCGGACAGTCTAATGAAGCTTTCTTT.

DNA for the CDR3: TGTGCCAGCAGCTCGTTACTAGCGGGGAGCTCCTACAATGAGCAGTTCTTC. This translates into CASSSLLAGSSYNEQFF. V gene TRBV11-2 combines with J gene TRBJ2-1; 10 bases map to TRBD2. CDR3 length: 17 residues. V gave up 4 bases and J gave up 0 bases; unmatched junction bases: 6. Germline lookup yields CDR1 SGHAT and CDR2 FQNNGV.